This T cell receptor beta chain was identified during a study of spatial heterogeneity in lung cancer. TCRdb used MiXCR to reprocess the 5' RACE reads, holding one entry per CDR3 protein. The sample shows a few thousand distinct CDR3 sequences, over 6.5% of them seen only once. CDR1 and CDR2 (germline): GTSNPN, SVGIG (reference sequence). V lost 4 bases, J lost 6 bases, and 9 bases stayed unmatched. There are 14 residues in the CDR3. Time point: sample taken at primary tumor resection. No cell sorting; template was whole RNA from tumor, lung tissue or PBMC. V usage is TRBV30 and J usage is TRBJ1-1, with TRBD1 matching 9 bases. The material sequenced was normal lung tissue next to the tumor, taken at surgery. The origin of this receptor is a male donor with early-stage non-small cell lung cancer. The CDR3 is CAWNMGQGVPEAFF. As DNA, the CDR3 is TGTGCCTGGAACATGGGACAGGGTGTGCCTGAAGCTTTCTTT.